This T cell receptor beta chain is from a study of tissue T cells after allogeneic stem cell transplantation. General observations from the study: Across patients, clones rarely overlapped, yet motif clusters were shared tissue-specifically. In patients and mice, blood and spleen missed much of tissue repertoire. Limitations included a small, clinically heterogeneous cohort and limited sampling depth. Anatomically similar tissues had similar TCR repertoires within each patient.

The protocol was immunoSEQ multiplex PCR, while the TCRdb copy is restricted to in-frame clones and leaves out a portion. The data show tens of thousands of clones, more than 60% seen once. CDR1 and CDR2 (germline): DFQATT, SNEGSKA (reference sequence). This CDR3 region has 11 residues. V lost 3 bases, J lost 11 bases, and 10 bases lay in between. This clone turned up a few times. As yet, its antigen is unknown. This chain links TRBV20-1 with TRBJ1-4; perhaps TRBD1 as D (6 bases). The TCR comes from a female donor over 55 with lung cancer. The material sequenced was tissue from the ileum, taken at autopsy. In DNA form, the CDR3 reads TGCAGTGCTAGCCAGGGGAGGAAACTGTTTTTT. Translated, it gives CSASQGRKLFF.